The sequence of this T cell receptor beta chain was determined in a study of cytomegalovirus exposure and HLA in healthy donors. This CDR3 region has 15 residues. The germline V gene encodes CDR1 SEHNR and CDR2 FQNEAQ (reference sequence). The V and J ends lost 5 bases and 0 bases, in that order; junction bases with no gene match: 7. The PCR was carried out with 60 Vbeta primers and 13 Jbeta primers. This table comes from immunoSEQ multiplex PCR, and its TCRdb copy is limited to in-frame clones, with some not included. The profile covers some 160,000 clones, with roughly 80% appearing a single time and roughly 2.1% taken by the ten largest.

This receptor was identified in a man aged 45-60 years in good health and CMV-seropositive. The sequenced material came from PBMCs. The rearrangement joins TRBV7-9 to TRBJ2-7; 7 nucleotides align to TRBD1. In DNA form, the CDR3 reads TGTGCCAGCAGCCTGGGACAGACCTTCTCCTACGAGCAGTACTTC. Translation: CASSLGQTFSYEQYF.